The 6 T cell receptor beta chains in this list originate from one sample, sequenced in a study of control samples from healthy donors and cancer patients. The protocol was immunoSEQ multiplex PCR, while the TCRdb copy is restricted to in-frame clones and leaves out a portion. The table has about 150,000 clones, over 85% seen once; the top ten hold less than 6%. Specimen: blood. These receptor sequences come from a man aged 18-30 years in good health.

V and J are TRBV19 and TRBJ1-5; D ambiguous. Trimming removed 8 bases from V and 4 bases from J, with 6 bases in between. Germline CDR1 LNHDA, CDR2 SQIVND (reference sequence). There are 11 residues in the CDR3. CDR3 DNA: TGTGCCAGTGGCGGTAATCAGCCCCAGCATTTT. It is translated as CASGGNQPQHF.

V usage is TRBV19 and J usage is TRBJ2-3; maybe TRBD2 (5 bases). Germline CDR1 and CDR2: LNHDA and SQIVND (reference sequence). The CDR3 has 13 residues. V was trimmed by 6 bases and J by 3 bases, leaving 10 bases between them. CDR3 amino acids: CASSPPGTDTQYF. The CDR3 region has the DNA TGTGCCAGTAGCCCGCCGGGAACAGATACGCAGTATTTT.

V usage is TRBV6-5 and J usage is TRBJ2-7; the D gene is possibly TRBD2 (5 bases). V shed 8 bases and J shed 8 bases, with 13 bases lying between them. The CDR3 covers 11 residues. The V gene's germline CDR1 is MNHEY and CDR2 SVGAGI. This chain's CDR3 is CASSLGPKQYF. DNA of the CDR3: TGTGCCAGCTCACTAGGACCTAAGCAGTACTTC.

The rearrangement links TRBV9 to TRBJ1-1; 8 positions agree with TRBD1. From germline, CDR1 is SGDLS and CDR2 YYNGEE. This CDR3 is 15 amino acids long. Unmatched junction bases numbered 9, after V lost 5 bases and J lost 3 bases. The CDR3 coding sequence is TGTGCCAGCAGTGATCAGGGGGCGCCGTACACTGAAGCTTTCTTT. It specifies CASSDQGAPYTEAFF.

The chain has TRBV5-1 and TRBJ1-2; D may be TRBD1 (5 bases). Trimming stripped 0 bases from V and 8 bases from J, with 14 bases between. This CDR3 has 14 residues. Germline CDR1 is SGHRS and CDR2 is YFSETQ. The CDR3 region is CASSLEYGGDGYTF. In DNA form, the CDR3 reads TGCGCCAGCAGCTTGGAGTACGGGGGGGACGGCTACACCTTC.

In nucleotides, the CDR3 is TGTGCCAGCAGCGTAGAAGTTGACCCCTCCTACGAGCAGTACTTC. Protein: CASSVEVDPSYEQYF. The chain joins TRBV9 to TRBJ2-7, with D uncertain. The V end lost 0 bases, the J end lost 0 bases, and 10 bases lay between the germline ends. Germline CDR1 reads SGDLS; CDR2 reads YYNGEE. The CDR3 spans 15 residues.